These 9 T cell receptor beta chains originate from one sample sequenced in a study of T-cell reconstitution after alpha-beta-depleted transplantation in children (dated by TCRdb to the mid-2010s). This specimen's treatment or condition label, per the study, means: allogeneic hematopoietic cell transplantation with graft depleted of TCRalphabeta T cells and CD19 B cells. The library was made by PCR. The sample was run on an Illumina HiSeq 2500. To normalize quantification of the TCRbeta repertoire, the TCR libraries were built with molecular barcoding that relied on unique molecular identifiers. The public reads were run again by TCRdb, first through fastp at Q25 and then through MiXCR, and only productive beta chains were kept. Each entry is one CDR3 protein sequence, shown with its most common DNA and genes. The sample table lists fewer than 350,000 distinct CDR3 sequences, around 10% of them with a count of one. Around 22% of the sample is in the top ten clones.

Sample: peripheral blood, taken 180 days after TCRalphabeta/CD19-depleted stem cell transplant. These TCRs come from a male patient aged 2-9 years who had a stem cell transplant for chronic granulomatous disease, so the T cells may come from the graft donor.

This clonotype was seen repeatedly, ten times or more. Here the CDR3 reads CASSPAAINPVEQYF. DNA for the CDR3: TGTGCCAGCTCACCAGCGGCTATAAATCCGGTGGAGCAGTACTTC. The chain couples TRBV18 to TRBJ2-7, with no clear D. In germline, CDR1 is KGHSH, CDR2 LQKENI. Between the trimmed V and J ends, which lost 2 bases and 7 bases, there was a span of 18 bases. CDR3 length: 15 residues.

This clonotype was seen ten or more times. The J gene is TRBJ1-5, the V gene TRBV12-3 or TRBV12-4; 7 bases match TRBD1. The CDR3 covers 17 residues. With 1 base clipped from V and 0 bases from J, the junction kept 6 bases outside the gene matches. The CDR3 nucleotides read TGTGCCAGCAGTTTAGTGGCGACAGGGTATAGCAATCAGCCCCAGCATTTT. As protein: CASSLVATGYSNQPQHF.

The table lists this clonotype with many counts. The chain carries TRBV28 and TRBJ2-7; D is possibly TRBD1 or TRBD2 (5 bases each). CDR3 length: 16 residues. Germline values: CDR1 MDHEN, CDR2 SYDVKM. The germline V and J ends were trimmed by 6 bases and 2 bases, with 20 bases remaining between them. The CDR3 reads CASSTRRSRETYEQYF. The CDR3 nucleotides are TGTGCCAGCAGCACTAGACGGAGCAGGGAAACCTACGAGCAGTACTTC.

This clonotype was detected ten times or more. The chain links TRBV7-3 to TRBJ2-1; D perhaps matches TRBD2 (6 bases). Trimming removed 0 bases at V and 5 bases at J, with 14 bases between. The CDR3 runs 16 residues. Germline V CDR1 and CDR2: SGHTA, FQGTGA. The DNA of the CDR3 is TGTGCCAGCAGCTTAACTAGCGGCCAGAGCAACAATGAGCAGTTCTTC. It codes for CASSLTSGQSNNEQFF.

This clonotype was counted at least ten times. The chain employs TRBV4-1 and TRBJ2-2, with 10 bases lining up with TRBD2. The CDR3 length is 17 residues. Germline lookup yields CDR1 MGHRA and CDR2 YSYEKL. The V segment lost 0 bases and the J segment 4 bases; nucleotides outside the gene matches: 5. The DNA of the CDR3 is TGCGCCAGCAGCCAAGAAAGGCTAGCGGGAGCCACCGGGGAGCTGTTTTTT. As protein: CASSQERLAGATGELFF.

The chain carries TRBV7-8 and TRBJ2-3; D call uncertain. Gene TRBJ1-5 matches the end of the DNA better, so the J call may be wrong. Per the germline V gene, CDR1 is SGHVS and CDR2 is FQNEAQ. This CDR3 is 19 amino acids long. DNA of the CDR3: TGTGCCAGCAGCCTGAGGCTAGCGGGGATTCGTACTAGCACAGATACGCAGCATTTT. It is translated as CASSLRLAGIRTSTDTQHF.

This clonotype was counted at least ten times. V and J are TRBV5-1 and TRBJ2-6; TRBD1 aligns across 11 bases. The CDR3 loop spans 16 amino acids. After removal of 5 bases from V and 2 bases from J, the junction contained 3 bases not matched to a gene. CDR1 is SGHRS and CDR2 is YFSETQ in the germline V gene. The CDR3 is CASRDRGLPGANVLTF. CDR3 coding DNA: TGCGCCAGCAGGGACAGGGGGCTTCCTGGGGCCAACGTCCTGACTTTC. Using reference TRBV5-1 and TRBJ2-6 for the parts outside the CDR3, the full variable domain is KAGVTQTPRYLIKTRGQQVTLSCSPISGHRSVSWYQQTPGQGLQFLFEYFSETQRNKGNFPGRFSGRQFSNSRSEMNVSTLELGDSALYLCASRDRGLPGANVLTFGAGSRLTVL.

The sample holds many counts of this clonotype. This chain links TRBV5-1 with TRBJ2-3, with 7 nucleotides matching TRBD2. There are 18 residues in the CDR3. CDR1 is SGHRS and CDR2 is YFSETQ in the germline V gene. V shed 0 bases, J shed 0 bases, and the junction held 10 bases outside the gene matches. The chain's CDR3 is CASSLVAGVPSSTDTQYF. CDR3 coding DNA: TGCGCCAGCAGCTTGGTTGCGGGGGTTCCGTCTAGCACAGATACGCAGTATTTT.

By share, this clonotype ranks as medium-sized. This chain joins TRBV20-1 and TRBJ2-3; D ambiguous. The CDR3 has 13 residues. CDR1 DFQATT and CDR2 SNEGSKA come from the germline V gene (reference sequence). Trimming removed 1 base at V and 5 bases at J, with 10 bases between. The CDR3 is CSARVGMGDTQYF. CDR3 coding DNA: TGCAGTGCTAGAGTAGGTATGGGAGATACGCAGTATTTT.